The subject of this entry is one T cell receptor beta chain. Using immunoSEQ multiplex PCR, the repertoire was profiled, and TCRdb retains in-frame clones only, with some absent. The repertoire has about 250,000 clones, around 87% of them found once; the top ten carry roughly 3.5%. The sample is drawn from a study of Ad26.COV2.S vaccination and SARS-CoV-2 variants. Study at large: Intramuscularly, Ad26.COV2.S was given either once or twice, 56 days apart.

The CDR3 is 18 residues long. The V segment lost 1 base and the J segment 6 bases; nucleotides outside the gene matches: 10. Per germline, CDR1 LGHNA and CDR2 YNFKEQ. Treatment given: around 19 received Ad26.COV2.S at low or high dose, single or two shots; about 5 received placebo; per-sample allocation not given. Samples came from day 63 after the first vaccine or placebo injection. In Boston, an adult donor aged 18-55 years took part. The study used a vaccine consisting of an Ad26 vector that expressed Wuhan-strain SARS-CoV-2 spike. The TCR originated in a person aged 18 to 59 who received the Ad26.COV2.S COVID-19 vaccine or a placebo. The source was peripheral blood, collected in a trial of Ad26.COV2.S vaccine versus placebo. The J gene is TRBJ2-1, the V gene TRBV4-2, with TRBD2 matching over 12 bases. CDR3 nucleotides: TGTGCCAGCAGCCAAGTGACTAGCGGGAGCGCCTCGGGCAATGAGCAGTTCTTC. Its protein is CASSQVTSGSASGNEQFF.